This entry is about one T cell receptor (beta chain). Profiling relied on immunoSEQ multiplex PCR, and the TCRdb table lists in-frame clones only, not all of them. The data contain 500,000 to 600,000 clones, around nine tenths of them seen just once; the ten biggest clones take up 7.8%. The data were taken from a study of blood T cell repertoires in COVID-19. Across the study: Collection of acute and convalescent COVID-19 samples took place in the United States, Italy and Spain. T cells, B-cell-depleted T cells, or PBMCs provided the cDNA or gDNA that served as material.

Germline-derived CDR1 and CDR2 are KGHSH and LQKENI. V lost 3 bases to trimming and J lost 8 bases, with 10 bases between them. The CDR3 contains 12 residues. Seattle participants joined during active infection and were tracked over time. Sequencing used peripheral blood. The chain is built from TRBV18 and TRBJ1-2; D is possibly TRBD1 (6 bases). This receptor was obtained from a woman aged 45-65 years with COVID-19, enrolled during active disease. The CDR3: CASSPPRGGYTF. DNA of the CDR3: TGTGCCAGCTCACCCCCCAGGGGCGGCTACACCTTC. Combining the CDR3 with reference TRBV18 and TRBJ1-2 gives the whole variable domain NAGVMQNPRHLVRRRGQEARLRCSPMKGHSHVYWYRQLPEEGLKFMVYLQKENIIDESGMPKERFSAEFPKEGPSILRIQQVVRGDSAAYFCASSPPRGGYTFGSGTRLTVV.